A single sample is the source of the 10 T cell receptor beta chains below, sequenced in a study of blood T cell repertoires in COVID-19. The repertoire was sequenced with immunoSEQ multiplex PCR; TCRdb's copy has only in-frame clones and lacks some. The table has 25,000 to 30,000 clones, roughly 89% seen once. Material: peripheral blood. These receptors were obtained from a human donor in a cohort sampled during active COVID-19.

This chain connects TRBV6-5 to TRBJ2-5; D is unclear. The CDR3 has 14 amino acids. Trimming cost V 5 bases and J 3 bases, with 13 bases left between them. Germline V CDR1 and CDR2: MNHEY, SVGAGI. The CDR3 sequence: CASSKEWLEETQYF. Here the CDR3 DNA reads TGTGCCAGCAGTAAGGAGTGGTTGGAAGAGACCCAGTACTTC.

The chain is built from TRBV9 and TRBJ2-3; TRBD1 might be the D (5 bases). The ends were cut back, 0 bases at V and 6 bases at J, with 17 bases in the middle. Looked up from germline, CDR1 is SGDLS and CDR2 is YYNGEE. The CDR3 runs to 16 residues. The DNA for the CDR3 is TGTGCCAGCAGCGTAGGGCAACCTGGGGCGCAGGATACGCAGTATTTT. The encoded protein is CASSVGQPGAQDTQYF.

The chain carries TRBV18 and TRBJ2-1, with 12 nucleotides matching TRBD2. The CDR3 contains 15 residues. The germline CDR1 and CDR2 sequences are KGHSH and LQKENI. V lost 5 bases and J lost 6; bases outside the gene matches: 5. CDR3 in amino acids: CASSRLAGDRNEQFF. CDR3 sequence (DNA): TGTGCCAGCTCAAGACTAGCGGGGGACCGCAATGAGCAGTTCTTC.

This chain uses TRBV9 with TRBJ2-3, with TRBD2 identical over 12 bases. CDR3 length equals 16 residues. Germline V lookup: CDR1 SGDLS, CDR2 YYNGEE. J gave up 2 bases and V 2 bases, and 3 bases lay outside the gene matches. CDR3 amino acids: CASSVGLAGPTDTQYF. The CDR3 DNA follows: TGTGCCAGCAGCGTTGGACTAGCGGGGCCCACAGATACGCAGTATTTT.

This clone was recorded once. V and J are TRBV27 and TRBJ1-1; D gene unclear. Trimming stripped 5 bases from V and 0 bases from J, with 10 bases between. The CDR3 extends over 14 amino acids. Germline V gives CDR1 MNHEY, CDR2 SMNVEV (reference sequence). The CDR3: CASSMWAMNTEAFF. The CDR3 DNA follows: TGTGCCAGCAGTATGTGGGCGATGAACACTGAAGCTTTCTTT.

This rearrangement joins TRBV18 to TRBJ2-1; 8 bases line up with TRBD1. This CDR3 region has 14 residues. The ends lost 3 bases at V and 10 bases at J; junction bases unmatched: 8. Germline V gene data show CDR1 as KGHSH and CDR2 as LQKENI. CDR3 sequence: CASSPARGRSEQFF. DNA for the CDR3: TGTGCCAGCTCACCGGCCAGGGGGCGGTCCGAGCAGTTCTTC.

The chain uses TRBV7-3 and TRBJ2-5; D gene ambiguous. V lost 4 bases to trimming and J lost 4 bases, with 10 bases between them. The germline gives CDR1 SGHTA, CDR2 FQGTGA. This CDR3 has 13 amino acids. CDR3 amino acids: CASSSLPSETQYF. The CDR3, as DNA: TGTGCCAGCAGCTCCCTCCCCTCAGAGACCCAGTACTTC.

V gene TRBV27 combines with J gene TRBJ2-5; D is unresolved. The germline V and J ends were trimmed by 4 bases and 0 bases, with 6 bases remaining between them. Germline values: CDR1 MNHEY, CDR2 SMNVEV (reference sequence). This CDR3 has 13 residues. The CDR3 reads CASSSPYQETQYF. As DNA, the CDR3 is TGTGCCAGCAGTTCCCCGTACCAAGAGACCCAGTACTTC.

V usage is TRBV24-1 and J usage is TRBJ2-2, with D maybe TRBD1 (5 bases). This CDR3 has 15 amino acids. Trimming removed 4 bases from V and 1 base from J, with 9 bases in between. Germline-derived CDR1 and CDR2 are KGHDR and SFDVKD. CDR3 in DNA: TGTGCCACCAGTGACTCCAGGGTGAACACCGGGGAGCTGTTTTTT. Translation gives CATSDSRVNTGELFF.

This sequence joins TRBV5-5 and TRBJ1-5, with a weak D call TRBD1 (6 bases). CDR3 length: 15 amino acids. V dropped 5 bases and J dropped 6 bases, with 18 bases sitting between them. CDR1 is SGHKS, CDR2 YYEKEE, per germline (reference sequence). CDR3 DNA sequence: TGTGCCAGCAGACTTGGGGGGGCGCCCAGTCAGCCCCAGCATTTT. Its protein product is CASRLGGAPSQPQHF. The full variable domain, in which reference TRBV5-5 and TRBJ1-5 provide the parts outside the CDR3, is DAGVTQSPTHLIKTRGQQVTLRCSPISGHKSVSWYQQVLGQGPQFIFQYYEKEERGRGNFPDRFSARQFPNYSSELNVNALLLGDSALYLCASRLGGAPSQPQHFGDGTRLSIL.